These T cell receptor beta chains were read from a single sample in a study of tumor-infiltrating lymphocytes in primary liver carcinoma. TCRdb independently ran MiXCR on the multiplex PCR reads; one entry per CDR3 protein. The sample carries 300,000 to 400,000 distinct CDR3 sequences, almost 65% recorded once. The sequenced material came from peripheral blood. These receptors originate from a man aged 40-50 years with primary liver carcinoma and hepatitis B virus infection. The CDR3 runs from the conserved cysteine through the conserved F or W. The order of the fields is clone size, V gene, D gene, J gene, CDR3 protein, CDR3 DNA. D genes are given only for firm matches. The listing skips clone size in some rows; elsewhere it reads once, few, many or a size class.

size: many; V: TRBV4-3; D: -; J: TRBJ2-3; CDR3: CASSQDWGSTDTQYF; DNA: TGCGCCAGCAGCCAAGATTGGGGGTCCACAGATACGCAGTATTTT
size: -; V: TRBV11-2; D: -; J: TRBJ1-5; CDR3: CASSLWVGNQPQHF; DNA: TGTGCGAGCAGCTTATGGGTGGGCAATCAGCCCCAGCATTTT
size: few; V: TRBV4-2; D: -; J: TRBJ1-3; CDR3: CASSPGAGPGNTIYF; DNA: TGTGCCAGCAGCCCCGGGGCGGGGCCAGGAAACACCATATATTTC
size: few; V: TRBV5-1; D: -; J: TRBJ2-1; CDR3: CASSLVWEGDEQFF; DNA: TGCGCCAGCAGCTTGGTTTGGGAAGGGGATGAGCAGTTCTTC
size: -; V: TRBV20-1; D: -; J: TRBJ2-7; CDR3: CSAGNPAGTRNYEQYF; DNA: TGCAGTGCTGGGAACCCTGCAGGGACAAGGAACTACGAGCAGTACTTC
size: -; V: TRBV11-3; D: -; J: TRBJ2-1; CDR3: CASGLHPPRTNGFNEQFF; DNA: TGTGCCAGCGGCTTACACCCCCCCAGGACTAACGGGTTCAATGAGCAGTTCTTC
size: once; V: TRBV7-9; D: -; J: TRBJ1-1; CDR3: CAGSLASLRGTEAFF; DNA: TGTGCCGGCAGCTTAGCTTCCCTAAGGGGCACTGAAGCTTTCTTT
size: many; V: TRBV29-1; D: -; J: TRBJ2-5; CDR3: CSVEGPSQETQYF; DNA: TGCAGCGTTGAAGGACCGAGCCAAGAGACCCAGTACTTC
size: -; V: TRBV23-1; D: -; J: TRBJ2-4; CDR3: CASSHPLTVSQNIQYF; DNA: TGCGCCAGCAGTCACCCCTTGACAGTTAGCCAAAACATTCAGTACTTC
size: -; V: TRBV11-2; D: -; J: TRBJ2-1; CDR3: CASSLPGPNEQFF; DNA: TGTGCCAGCAGCTTACCAGGGCCTAACGAGCAGTTCTTC
size: many; V: TRBV4-2; D: TRBD2; J: TRBJ2-7; CDR3: CASSSGPTSGSLSYEQYF; DNA: TGTGCCAGCAGTTCCGGTCCCACTAGCGGGAGTTTAAGCTACGAGCAGTACTTC
size: once; V: TRBV11-2; D: TRBD2; J: TRBJ2-2; CDR3: CASNAGTSGGGELFF; DNA: TGTGCCAGCAACGCCGGGACTAGCGGAGGCGGGGAGCTGTTTTTT
size: few; V: TRBV5-1; D: -; J: TRBJ1-4; CDR3: CASSLAAREGGLFF; DNA: TGCGCCAGCAGCTTGGCAGCCAGGGAAGGGGGACTGTTTTTT
size: -; V: TRBV11-3; D: TRBD1; J: TRBJ1-2; CDR3: CAGHRGYGYTF; DNA: TGTGCCGGCCACAGGGGGTATGGTTACACCTTC
size: many; V: TRBV10-3; D: TRBD2; J: TRBJ2-1; CDR3: CAISETTSGRGNEQFF; DNA: TGTGCCATCAGTGAGACGACTAGCGGGAGGGGGAATGAGCAGTTCTTC
size: -; V: TRBV6-1; D: TRBD1; J: TRBJ2-3; CDR3: CASIEESGGETDTQYF; DNA: TGCGCCAGCATTGAAGAATCAGGGGGCGAGACAGATACGCAGTATTTT
size: -; V: TRBV11-2; D: TRBD2; J: TRBJ2-1; CDR3: CDSSSLGLAGGRGDEQFF; DNA: TGTGACAGCAGCTCACTAGGACTAGCGGGAGGGCGGGGCGATGAGCAGTTCTTC
size: -; V: TRBV28; D: -; J: TRBJ2-1; CDR3: CASSLYGGQFF; DNA: TGTGCCAGCAGTTTATACGGGGGGCAGTTCTTC
size: -; V: TRBV6-6; D: -; J: TRBJ2-1; CDR3: CASKSGSYNEQFF; DNA: TGTGCCAGCAAGTCGGGCAGCTACAATGAGCAGTTCTTC
size: -; V: TRBV6-6; D: TRBD2; J: TRBJ2-1; CDR3: CASSYLALAGATNGHFF; DNA: TGTGCCAGCAGTTACCTAGCACTAGCGGGAGCCACGAATGGGCACTTCTTC